The 11 T cell receptor beta chains reported below all come from one sample, sequenced in a study of blood T cell repertoires in COVID-19. TCRdb keeps only in-frame clones here, not all; method: immunoSEQ multiplex PCR. The data show more than 85,000 clones, around 80% seen once. Sample: peripheral blood. Receptors originate from a man aged 55 to 70 with acute or convalescent COVID-19.

This chain connects TRBV5-1 to TRBJ1-4; possible D gene TRBD1, 5 bases. Germline V gene data show CDR1 as SGHRS and CDR2 as YFSETQ. With 4 bases removed from V and 8 bases from J, the gap between germline ends came to 12 bases. This CDR3 has 13 amino acids. CDR3 protein: CASSDSLGEKLFF. As DNA, the CDR3 is TGCGCCAGCAGCGACAGCCTCGGGGAAAAACTGTTTTTT. The complete variable domain, with remaining parts taken from reference TRBV5-1 and TRBJ1-4, reads KAGVTQTPRYLIKTRGQQVTLSCSPISGHRSVSWYQQTPGQGLQFLFEYFSETQRNKGNFPGRFSGRQFSNSRSEMNVSTLELGDSALYLCASSDSLGEKLFFGSGTQLSVL.

The chain recombines TRBV5-5 with TRBJ1-6, with D possibly being TRBD1 (5 bases). The ends were cut back, 4 bases at V and 7 bases at J, with 15 bases in the middle. The CDR3 is made up of 15 amino acids. Germline V gene lookup returns CDR1 SGHKS and CDR2 YYEKEE (reference sequence). CDR3 loop: CASSVTGTGNSPLHF. The CDR3 coding sequence is TGTGCCAGCAGCGTAACCGGGACTGGGAATTCACCCCTCCACTTT.

In its sample, this clone was seen a few times. CDR3 loop: CASKQGMEGNQPQHF. As DNA, the CDR3 is TGCGCCAGTAAACAGGGGATGGAGGGCAATCAGCCCCAGCATTTT. The chain employs TRBV10-2 and TRBJ1-5; 7 bases fit TRBD1. Germline CDR1 is WSHSY and CDR2 is SAAADI. The length of the CDR3 is 15 residues. Losses at the gene ends were 9 bases for V and 2 bases for J; bases not matched to a gene: 10.

The chain has TRBV6-6 and TRBJ2-1, with TRBD1 matching 10 bases. Germline V gene lookup returns CDR1 MNHNY and CDR2 SVGAGI (reference sequence). The CDR3 sequence is 15 residues long. Germline trimming cut 7 bases from V and 4 bases from J; bases unmatched to any gene: 7. CDR3 protein: CASNHRDRGYNEQFF. The CDR3 DNA reads as TGTGCCAGCAACCACCGGGACAGGGGATACAATGAGCAGTTCTTC.

The chain uses TRBV24-1 and TRBJ2-5, with a tentative D call TRBD2 (6 bases). Germline V gene sequence: CDR1 KGHDR, CDR2 SFDVKD. V lost 5 bases, J lost 5 bases, and 14 bases lay in between. The CDR3 extends over 14 amino acids. CDR3 sequence: CATSAGGKEETQYF. The CDR3 DNA is TGTGCCACCAGTGCTGGCGGGAAGGAGGAGACCCAGTACTTC.

This chain uses TRBV7-8 with TRBJ1-1; weak D call: TRBD1 (6 bases). Germline assignment: CDR1 SGHVS and CDR2 FQNEAQ. This CDR3 has 12 residues. V lost 5 bases to trimming and J lost 7 bases, with 11 bases between them. The CDR3: CASSPGDREAFF. The CDR3 nucleotides are TGTGCCAGCAGCCCAGGGGACCGTGAAGCTTTCTTT. The variable domain in full, with the rest retrieved from reference TRBV7-8 and TRBJ1-1, is GAGVSQSPRYKVAKRGQDVALRCDPISGHVSLFWYQQALGQGPEFLTYFQNEAQLDKSGLPSDRFFAERPEGSVSTLKIQRTQQEDSAVYLCASSPGDREAFFGQGTRLTVV.

The V gene is TRBV6-5, the J gene TRBJ1-5; D gene uncertain. Germline V CDR1 and CDR2: MNHEY, SVGAGI. The CDR3 sequence is 14 residues long. Trimming shortened V by 5 bases and J by 0 bases, and 8 bases separated the two germline ends. For the CDR3, the DNA is TGTGCCAGCAGTCCTGAGTATAGCAATCAGCCCCAGCATTTT. This encodes CASSPEYSNQPQHF.

V is TRBV23-1 and J is TRBJ2-3; 7 nucleotides line up with TRBD1. TRBV23-1 is marked as an open reading frame, function uncertain. Trimming removed 2 bases from V and 2 bases from J; junction bases left unmatched: 4. The CDR3 runs to 15 residues. The CDR3 DNA sequence: TGCGCCAGCAGTCAACCGGGACAGCCCACAGATACGCAGTATTTT. Its translation is CASSQPGQPTDTQYF.

The chain couples TRBV3-1 (or the pseudogene TRBV3-2) to TRBJ2-5, with TRBD1 identical over 9 bases. CDR1 LGHDT and CDR2 YNNKEL come from the germline V gene (reference sequence). Trimming cost V 4 bases and J 5 bases; bases outside gene matches: 11. The CDR3 runs to 16 residues. The CDR3 sequence: CASSPHRDRERETQYF. The DNA for the CDR3 is TGTGCCAGCAGCCCACACCGGGACAGGGAGCGGGAGACCCAGTACTTC.

This chain joins TRBV12-3 or TRBV12-4 and TRBJ1-4; D remains ambiguous. This CDR3 is built from 12 residues. The V gene lost 5 bases and the J gene lost 7 bases, with 8 bases spanning the gap. This chain's CDR3 is CASSPRVEKLFF. DNA for the CDR3: TGTGCCAGCAGTCCGCGGGTTGAAAAACTGTTTTTT.

This sequence joins TRBV7-2 and TRBJ1-1; D uncertain. Germline V CDR1 and CDR2: SGHTA, FQGNSA. Trimming left V 4 bases short and J 4 bases short, with 13 bases between. The CDR3 is 14 amino acids. CDR3 amino acids: CASSSSMIITEAFF. CDR3 bases: TGTGCCAGCAGCTCCAGTATGATAATCACTGAAGCTTTCTTT.